Described below is a single T cell receptor beta chain sequence and its context. Its antigen is currently unknown. These data come from a study of cytomegalovirus exposure and HLA in healthy donors. Findings and limits, study-wide: The study carried out a later analysis of TCR beta sequences. It associated around 17,000 of them with specific HLA alleles at a false discovery rate of 0.05.

The PCR employed 60 Vbeta primers together with 13 Jbeta primers. Produced via immunoSEQ multiplex PCR; TCRdb's table is partial and in-frame only. This table has tens of thousands of clones, more than 60% appearing once. The sequence came from a man aged 40-55 years in good health and CMV-seronegative. Sequences were obtained from PBMCs.

The CDR3 loop reads CASSFRDRGDGYTF. For the CDR3, the DNA is TGTGCCAGCTCATTCCGGGACAGGGGGGATGGCTACACCTTC. The rearrangement links TRBV18 to TRBJ1-2; the match to TRBD1 covers 11 bases. This CDR3 comprises 14 residues. V lost 5 bases and J lost 6; bases outside the gene matches: 5. CDR1 is KGHSH, CDR2 LQKENI, per germline.